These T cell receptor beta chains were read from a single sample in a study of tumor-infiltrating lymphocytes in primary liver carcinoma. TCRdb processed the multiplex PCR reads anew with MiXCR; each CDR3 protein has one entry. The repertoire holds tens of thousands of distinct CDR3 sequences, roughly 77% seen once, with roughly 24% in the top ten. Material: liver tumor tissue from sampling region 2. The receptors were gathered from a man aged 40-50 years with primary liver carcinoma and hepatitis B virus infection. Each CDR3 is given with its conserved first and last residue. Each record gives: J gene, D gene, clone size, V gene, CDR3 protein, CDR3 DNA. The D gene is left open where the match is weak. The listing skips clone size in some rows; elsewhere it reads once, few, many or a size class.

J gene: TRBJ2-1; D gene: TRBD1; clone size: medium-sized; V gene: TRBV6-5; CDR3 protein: CASRSRQGALQLNEQFF; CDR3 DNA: TGTGCCAGCAGGTCCAGGCAGGGGGCCCTACAGTTAAATGAGCAGTTCTTC
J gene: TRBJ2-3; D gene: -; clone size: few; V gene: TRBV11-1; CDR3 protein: CASSSGGSSVGARTDTQYF; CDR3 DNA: TGTGCCAGCAGCTCTGGGGGAAGCTCTGTTGGAGCCCGCACAGATACGCAGTATTTT
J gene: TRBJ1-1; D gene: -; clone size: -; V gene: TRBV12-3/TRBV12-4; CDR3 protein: CSSNRNPWDTEAFF; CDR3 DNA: TGTTCCAGCAATCGAAACCCGTGGGACACCGAAGCTTTCTTT
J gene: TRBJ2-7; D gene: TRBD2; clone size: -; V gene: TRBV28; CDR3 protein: CASSLTGGMLYEQYF; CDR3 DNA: TGTGCCAGCAGCCTTACGGGGGGGATGTTGTACGAGCAGTACTTC
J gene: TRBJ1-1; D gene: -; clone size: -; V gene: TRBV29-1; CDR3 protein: CSAGKGTNTEAFF; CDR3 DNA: TGCAGCGCTGGTAAGGGAACGAACACTGAAGCTTTCTTT
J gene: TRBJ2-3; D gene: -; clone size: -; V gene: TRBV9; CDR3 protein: CANSVVSTEMQYF; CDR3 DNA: TGTGCCAACAGCGTAGTTAGCACAGAAATGCAGTATTTT
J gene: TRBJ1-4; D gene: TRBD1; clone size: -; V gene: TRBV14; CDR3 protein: CASSQGGQGHVKLFF; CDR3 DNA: TGTGCCAGCAGCCAAGGAGGACAGGGTCACGTAAAACTGTTTTTT
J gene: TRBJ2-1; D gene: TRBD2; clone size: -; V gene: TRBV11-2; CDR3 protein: CATSLFGRAGNEQFF; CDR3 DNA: TGTGCTACCAGCTTATTCGGGAGGGCCGGAAATGAGCAATTCTTC
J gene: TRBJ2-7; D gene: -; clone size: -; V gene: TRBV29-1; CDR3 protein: CSGVGVAGQYF; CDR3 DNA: TGCAGCGGGGTGGGAGTAGCTGGACAGTACTTC
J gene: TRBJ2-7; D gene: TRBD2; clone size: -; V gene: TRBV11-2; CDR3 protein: CASSLSVGLAGGGCEQYF; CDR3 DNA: TGTGCCAGCAGCTTATCCGTTGGACTAGCGGGAGGGGGATGCGAGCAATATTTC
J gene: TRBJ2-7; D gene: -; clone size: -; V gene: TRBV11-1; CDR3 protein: CASSDWTAYEQYF; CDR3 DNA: TGTGCCAGCAGCGACTGGACAGCCTACGAGCAGTATTTC
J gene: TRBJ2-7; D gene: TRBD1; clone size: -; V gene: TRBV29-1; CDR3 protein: CSVAKQGATYEHYF; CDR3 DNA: TGCAGCGTAGCCAAACAGGGGGCAACCTACGAGCACTACTTC
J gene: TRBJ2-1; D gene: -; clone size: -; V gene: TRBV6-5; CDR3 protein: CASNYLACHRLYNEQFF; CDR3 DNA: TGTGCCAGCAATTACCTAGCGTGCCACCGATTATACAATGAGCAGTTCTTC
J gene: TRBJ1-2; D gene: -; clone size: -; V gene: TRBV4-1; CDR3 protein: CAGSLTHGIEGCTF; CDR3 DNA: TGCGCCGGCAGCCTAACCCATGGGATTGAGGGCTGCACCTTC
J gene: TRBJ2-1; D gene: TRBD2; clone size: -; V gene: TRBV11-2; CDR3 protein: CANSLDIGLALGEQFF; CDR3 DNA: TGTGCCAACAGCTTGGATATCGGACTAGCCTTGGGTGAGCAGTTCTTT
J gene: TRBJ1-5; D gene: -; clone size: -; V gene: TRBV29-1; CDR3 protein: CSVSEGQTGQPQHF; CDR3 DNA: TGCAGCGTCTCCGAAGGACAAACCGGTCAACCCCAGCATTTT
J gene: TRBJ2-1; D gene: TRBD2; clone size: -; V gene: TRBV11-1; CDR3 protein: CASSMGIAGEVDNEQFF; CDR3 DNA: TGTGCCAGCAGCATGGGAATAGCGGGAGAAGTTGATAATGAGCAGTTCTTC
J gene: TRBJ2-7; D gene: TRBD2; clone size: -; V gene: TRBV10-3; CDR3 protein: CATSTSVDLDEQYF; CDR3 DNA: TGTGCCACGTCGACTAGCGTGGACCTGGACGAGCAATACTTC
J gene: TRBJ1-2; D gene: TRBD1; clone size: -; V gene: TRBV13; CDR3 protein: CVSSLGQGSTF; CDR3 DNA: TGTGTCAGCAGCTTAGGACAGGGCTCTACCTTC
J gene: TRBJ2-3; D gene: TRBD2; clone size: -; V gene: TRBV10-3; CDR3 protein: CPISERAGAADTQYF; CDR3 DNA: TGTCCCATCAGTGAGAGAGCGGGAGCAGCAGATACGCAGTATTTT
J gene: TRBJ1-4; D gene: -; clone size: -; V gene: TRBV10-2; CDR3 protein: CASSETATDEKLFF; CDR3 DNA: TGCGCTAGCAGTGAGACAGCAACTGATGAAAAACTGTTTTTT
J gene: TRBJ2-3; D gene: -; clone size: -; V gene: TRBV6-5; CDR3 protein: CTNSYKDLKDTQYF; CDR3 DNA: TGTACCAACAGTTACAAGGACTTAAAAGATACGCAGTATTTT
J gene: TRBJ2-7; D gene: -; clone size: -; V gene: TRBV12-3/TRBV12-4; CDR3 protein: CASSGPPRPYEEYF; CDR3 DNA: TGTGCCAGCAGTGGCCCCCCACGGCCCTACGAGGAATACTTC
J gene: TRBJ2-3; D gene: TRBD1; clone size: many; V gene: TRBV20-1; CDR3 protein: CSARGTGGTDTQYF; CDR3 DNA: TGCAGTGCTAGAGGGACAGGGGGGACAGATACGCAGTATTTT
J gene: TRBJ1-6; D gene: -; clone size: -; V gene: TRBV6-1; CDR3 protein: CASSEEGSSSTPLHF; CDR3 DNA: TGTGCCAGCAGTGAAGAAGGGAGCAGTAGTACACCCCTCCACTTT
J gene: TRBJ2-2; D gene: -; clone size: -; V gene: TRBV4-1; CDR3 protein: CAISQDGGAGELFF; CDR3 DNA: TGCGCCATTAGCCAAGACGGTGGGGCCGGGGAGCTGTTTTTT
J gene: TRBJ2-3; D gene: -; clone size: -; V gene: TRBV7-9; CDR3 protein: CVSNGDRQTSTDTQYF; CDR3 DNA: TGTGTCAGCAATGGAGACAGACAAACTAGCACAGATACGCAGTATTTT
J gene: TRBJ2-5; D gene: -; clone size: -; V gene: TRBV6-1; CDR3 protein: CASTLRWKETRYF; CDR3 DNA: TGTGCCAGCACCCTGCGCTGGAAAGAGACCCGGTACTTC
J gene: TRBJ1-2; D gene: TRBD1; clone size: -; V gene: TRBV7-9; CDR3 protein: CAYSLLQGTILRSGYTF; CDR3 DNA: TGTGCCTACAGCTTACTACAGGGGACGATATTGAGGTCTGGCTACACCTTC
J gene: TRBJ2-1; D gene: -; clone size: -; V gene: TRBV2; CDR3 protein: CAISDDGRGAGNEQFF; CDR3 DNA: TGTGCCATCAGTGACGACGGCCGGGGGGCTGGCAATGAGCAGTTCTTC
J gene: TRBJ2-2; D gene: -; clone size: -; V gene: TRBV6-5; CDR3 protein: CASSYSRDAGKLFF; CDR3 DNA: TGTGCCAGCAGTTACTCTCGGGACGCCGGGAAGCTGTTTTTT
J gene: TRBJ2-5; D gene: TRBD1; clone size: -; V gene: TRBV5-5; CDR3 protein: CVSRGADREQETQYF; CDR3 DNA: TGTGTCAGCAGGGGGGCGGACAGGGAACAAGAGACCCAGTACTTC
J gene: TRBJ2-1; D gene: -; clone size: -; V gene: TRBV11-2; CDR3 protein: CANVLEDLRGHGQFF; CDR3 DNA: TGTGCCAACGTACTAGAGGACCTCCGGGGACATGGGCAGTTCTTC